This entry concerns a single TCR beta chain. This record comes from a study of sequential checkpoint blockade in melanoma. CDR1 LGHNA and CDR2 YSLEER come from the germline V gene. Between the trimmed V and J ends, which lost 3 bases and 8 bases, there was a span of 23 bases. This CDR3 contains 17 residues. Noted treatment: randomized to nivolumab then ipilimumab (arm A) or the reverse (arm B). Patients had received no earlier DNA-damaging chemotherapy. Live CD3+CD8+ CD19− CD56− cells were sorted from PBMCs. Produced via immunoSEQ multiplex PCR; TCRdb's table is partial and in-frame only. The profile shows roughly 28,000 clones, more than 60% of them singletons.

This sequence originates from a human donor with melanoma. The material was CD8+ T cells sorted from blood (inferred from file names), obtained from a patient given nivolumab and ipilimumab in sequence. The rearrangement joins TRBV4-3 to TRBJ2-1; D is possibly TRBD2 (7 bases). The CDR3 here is CASSHGKTLGGGHEQFF. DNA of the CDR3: TGCGCCAGCAGCCACGGGAAAACGCTAGGGGGGGGGCATGAGCAGTTCTTC.